Reported below is one T cell receptor beta chain. Which antigen it targets is not known. Nothing much larger sits one base from this clone, and base qualities are not available. The data were produced on an Illumina MiSeq. Genomic DNA from sorted T cell subsets was used as template for TCRbeta CDR3 amplification. Multiplex PCR with 30 forward and 13 reverse primers amplified the TCRbeta CDR3 region. After the PCR products were purified with AMPure XP beads, a second PCR of 25 cycles was run to add indices and adaptors. Libraries were gel-purified using the QIAquick Gel Extraction Kit before sequencing. Per the source publication's procedure: Paired-end reads were merged using FLASH and were aligned with IgBLAST to IMGT V, D and J germline references. Reads with below 70% alignment identity to germline references were discarded, and around 11,000,000 reads were retained study-wide. CDR3 boundaries, reading frame and productivity were assigned according to IMGT definitions. Clones at or above 1% of reads were defined as highly-expanded clones, and diversity was measured by normalized Shannon entropy. Group differences in Shannon entropy were tested with unpaired two-tailed t-tests. TCRdb reran the public reads through fastp at Q25 and MiXCR, keeping productive beta chains. A single entry per CDR3 protein holds the most common genes and DNA from its merged rows. The V and J calls were not made by the authors but by TCRdb's processing. The sample contains 280,000 or so distinct CDR3 sequences, roughly 44% of them found a single time. Together, the top ten hold roughly 15% of the sample.

This entry belongs to a study of type 1 and type 2 diabetes patients (dated by TCRdb to the mid-2010s). Study-level background: Recruited in China, the cohort was made up of eight or nine type 1 diabetes patients, a few type 2 diabetes patients and about 6 nondiabetic controls. Comparing roughly 22-cycle and approximately 23-cycle amplification showed similar V gene usage, suggesting similar primer efficiencies and random PCR bias. Type 2 diabetes patients were used as a disease comparison group for the type 1 diabetes patients. A total of around 20,000,000 paired-end reads were generated across the whole study. Across the study, CD4+ and CD8+ T cells were positively selected from PBMCs using CD4 or CD8 MicroBeads on MACS columns. The study profiled TCRbeta repertoires by high-throughput sequencing to compare type 1 diabetes, type 2 diabetes and nondiabetic individuals. Sequencing of the TCRbeta libraries was paired-end and was performed on Illumina HiSeq 2000 or MiSeq instruments.

Overall results and qualifications from the work: Type 2 diabetes and control samples had highly correlated V and J gene usage patterns, with the correlation between samples averaging roughly 0.97. High diversity was shown by type 2 diabetes repertoires, and the diversity was significantly greater than that of type 1 diabetes repertoires in both CD4+ and CD8+ T cells. Type 2 diabetes patients had few highly-expanded CD4+ clones, median one, accounting for a median roughly 4% of reads. Because only a limited number of T2D and control samples were sequenced, some T1D-only HECs might also appear in more T2D or control samples. Age and gender were not matched between study groups, possibly biasing interpretation.

Every diabetic patient fulfilled standard classification criteria for type 1 or type 2 diabetes, and glucose and C-peptide were measured using WHO-recommended methods. Donors with other autoimmune diseases or infections within the previous four weeks were excluded from participation. An approximately 10-milliliter sample of peripheral blood was drawn from every participant. LymphoPrep density separation was used to isolate PBMCs. Inclusive of the bounding cysteine and phenylalanine, the CDR3 is 16 residues long. The read is trimmed to its CDR3 DNA, 48 bases read in frame from base 1. CDR1 and CDR2 (SGHTA, FQGTGA) derive from the germline V gene.

The chain joins TRBV7-3 to TRBJ2-5; 10 junctional bases match TRBD2. The DNA end is more similar to TRBJ2-1, so the J call may be wrong. The clonotype comes from a young man with type 2 diabetes. Sequences were obtained from peripheral blood mononuclear cells (PBMCs). This receptor has the CDR3 CASSLTPASGSNEQFF. The DNA reads TGTGCCAGCAGCCTGACTCCCGCTAGCGGGAGCAATGAGCAGTTCTTC.